Listed below are T cell receptor beta chains from one sample, sequenced in a study of T cells in Graves' hyperthyroidism and ophthalmopathy. One entry per CDR3 protein results from TCRdb running MiXCR on the multiplex PCR reads. There are hundreds of thousands of distinct CDR3 sequences in the sample; roughly 21% occur only once, and approximately 50% lies in the top ten. What was sequenced was blood. Every receptor here comes from a man in his forties or fifties with Graves' ophthalmopathy. Both conserved end residues are part of each CDR3. The order of the fields is D gene, clone size, J gene, V gene, CDR3 protein, CDR3 DNA. D genes are given only for firm matches. Not every row has a clone size; where given, it reads once, few, many or a size class.

d_call: NA; clone_size: many; j_call: TRBJ2-7; v_call: TRBV7-3; cdr3_aa: CASSPAGGTLRGYEQYF; cdr3_nt: TGTGCCAGCAGCCCGGCCGGAGGAACCCTACGGGGCTACGAGCAGTACTTC
d_call: TRBD1; clone_size: NA; j_call: TRBJ1-2; v_call: TRBV5-6; cdr3_aa: CASSFPRDRVYGYTF; cdr3_nt: TGTGCCAGCAGCTTCCCGCGGGACAGGGTCTATGGCTACACCTTC
d_call: NA; clone_size: NA; j_call: TRBJ2-7; v_call: TRBV18; cdr3_aa: CASSRATGPVGEQYF; cdr3_nt: TGTGCCAGCTCACGGGCCACAGGGCCGGTGGGGGAGCAGTACTTC
d_call: NA; clone_size: NA; j_call: TRBJ2-7; v_call: TRBV28; cdr3_aa: CASSLDSPLEQYF; cdr3_nt: TGTGCCAGCAGTTTAGACAGCCCCTTGGAGCAGTACTTC
d_call: TRBD2; clone_size: NA; j_call: TRBJ2-7; v_call: TRBV6-1; cdr3_aa: CASSRNSAGVAYEQYF; cdr3_nt: TGTGCCAGCAGTCGAAATTCAGCGGGAGTCGCCTACGAGCAGTACTTC
d_call: NA; clone_size: few; j_call: TRBJ2-1; v_call: TRBV27; cdr3_aa: CASSLKQLSSYNEQFF; cdr3_nt: TGTGCCAGCAGTTTGAAACAGTTAAGCTCCTACAATGAGCAGTTCTTC
d_call: NA; clone_size: NA; j_call: TRBJ2-5; v_call: TRBV5-5; cdr3_aa: CASSPPGPAQETQYF; cdr3_nt: TGTGCCAGCAGCCCGCCGGGACCGGCTCAAGAGACCCAGTACTTC
d_call: NA; clone_size: many; j_call: TRBJ2-2; v_call: TRBV7-8; cdr3_aa: CASRGTGELFF; cdr3_nt: TGTGCCAGCCGCGGTACCGGGGAGCTGTTTTTT
d_call: NA; clone_size: NA; j_call: TRBJ2-7; v_call: TRBV10-3; cdr3_aa: CAITQGNEQYF; cdr3_nt: TGTGCCATAACACAGGGCAACGAGCAGTACTTC
d_call: NA; clone_size: NA; j_call: TRBJ1-2; v_call: TRBV9; cdr3_aa: CASSRPERGNYGYTF; cdr3_nt: TGTGCCAGCAGCCGCCCGGAGAGGGGGAACTATGGCTACACCTTC
d_call: TRBD2; clone_size: many; j_call: TRBJ2-7; v_call: TRBV11-2; cdr3_aa: CASSLILAGVSEQYF; cdr3_nt: TGTGCCAGCAGCCTAATACTAGCGGGAGTGAGCGAGCAGTACTTC
d_call: NA; clone_size: NA; j_call: TRBJ1-2; v_call: TRBV27; cdr3_aa: CASSPVLHNYGYTF; cdr3_nt: TGTGCCAGCAGTCCGGTATTACATAACTATGGCTACACCTTC
d_call: TRBD2; clone_size: many; j_call: TRBJ2-2; v_call: TRBV28; cdr3_aa: CASSPTTGTSGRRNTGELFF; cdr3_nt: TGTGCCAGCAGTCCAACCACCGGGACTAGCGGGAGGAGGAACACCGGGGAGCTGTTTTTT
d_call: NA; clone_size: few; j_call: TRBJ1-2; v_call: TRBV28; cdr3_aa: CASSFWAFSRDYGYTF; cdr3_nt: TGTGCCAGCAGTTTTTGGGCCTTCTCCCGTGATTATGGCTACACCTTC
d_call: TRBD2; clone_size: NA; j_call: TRBJ2-4; v_call: TRBV7-9; cdr3_aa: CASSLNDGRTKNIQYF; cdr3_nt: TGTGCCAGCAGCTTAAACGACGGGAGGACCAAAAACATTCAGTACTTC
d_call: TRBD2; clone_size: NA; j_call: TRBJ2-3; v_call: TRBV10-3; cdr3_aa: CAIRTSGATDAQYF; cdr3_nt: TGTGCCATCCGGACTAGCGGGGCCACAGATGCGCAGTATTTT
d_call: NA; clone_size: few; j_call: TRBJ2-1; v_call: TRBV28; cdr3_aa: CASTPGEEVSEQFF; cdr3_nt: TGTGCCAGCACCCCCGGGGAGGAAGTTAGTGAGCAGTTCTTC
d_call: TRBD1; clone_size: few; j_call: TRBJ1-1; v_call: TRBV6-1; cdr3_aa: CASRMTGGSTEAFF; cdr3_nt: TGTGCCAGCAGGATGACAGGGGGGAGCACTGAAGCTTTCTTT
d_call: NA; clone_size: many; j_call: TRBJ2-5; v_call: TRBV11-2; cdr3_aa: CASRPLGWGETQYF; cdr3_nt: TGTGCCAGCAGACCTCTGGGGTGGGGAGAGACCCAGTACTTC
d_call: NA; clone_size: few; j_call: TRBJ2-2; v_call: TRBV7-3; cdr3_aa: CASSLFPGDTGELFF; cdr3_nt: TGTGCCAGCAGCCTGTTCCCGGGCGACACCGGGGAGCTGTTTTTT
d_call: TRBD1; clone_size: few; j_call: TRBJ1-2; v_call: TRBV20-1; cdr3_aa: CSASLPRQGVGINYGYTF; cdr3_nt: TGCAGTGCTAGTTTACCCCGACAGGGAGTAGGGATAAACTATGGCTACACCTTC
d_call: NA; clone_size: NA; j_call: TRBJ2-2; v_call: TRBV6-1; cdr3_aa: CASSARELFF; cdr3_nt: TGTGCCAGCAGTGCCCGGGAGCTGTTTTTT
d_call: NA; clone_size: many; j_call: TRBJ2-3; v_call: TRBV5-1; cdr3_aa: CASSLGAVSTDTQYF; cdr3_nt: TGCGCCAGCAGCTTGGGAGCGGTTAGCACAGATACGCAGTATTTT
d_call: TRBD2; clone_size: many; j_call: TRBJ2-3; v_call: TRBV28; cdr3_aa: CASTLAGVAGDTQYF; cdr3_nt: TGTGCCAGCACCTTAGCGGGAGTAGCTGGAGATACGCAGTATTTT
d_call: TRBD2; clone_size: NA; j_call: TRBJ2-1; v_call: TRBV10-3; cdr3_aa: CATGLADTYNERFF; cdr3_nt: TGTGCCACCGGACTAGCGGATACCTACAATGAGCGGTTCTTC
d_call: NA; clone_size: few; j_call: TRBJ1-4; v_call: TRBV7-9; cdr3_aa: CASSSLATANEKLFF; cdr3_nt: TGTGCCAGCAGCTCCCTGGCGACAGCTAATGAAAAACTGTTTTTT
d_call: TRBD1; clone_size: NA; j_call: TRBJ1-1; v_call: TRBV5-6; cdr3_aa: CASSYGQDNTEAFF; cdr3_nt: TGTGCCAGCAGCTACGGACAGGACAACACTGAAGCTTTCTTT
d_call: NA; clone_size: many; j_call: TRBJ2-7; v_call: TRBV2; cdr3_aa: CASSEILLSYEQYF; cdr3_nt: TGTGCCAGCAGTGAGATTCTCCTCTCCTACGAGCAGTACTTC
d_call: NA; clone_size: few; j_call: TRBJ1-1; v_call: TRBV20-1; cdr3_aa: CSAIMNTEAFF; cdr3_nt: TGCAGTGCTATCATGAACACTGAAGCTTTCTTT
d_call: TRBD1; clone_size: NA; j_call: TRBJ1-1; v_call: TRBV7-3; cdr3_aa: CASSLRQGGSNTEAFF; cdr3_nt: TGTGCCAGCAGCTTAAGGCAGGGGGGATCGAACACTGAAGCTTTCTTT
d_call: NA; clone_size: few; j_call: TRBJ1-2; v_call: TRBV3-1; cdr3_aa: CASSPPGRTYGYTF; cdr3_nt: TGTGCCAGCAGCCCCCCCGGACGGACCTATGGCTACACCTTC